This T cell receptor (beta chain) originates from a study of T cells in Graves' hyperthyroidism and ophthalmopathy. Looking at the study overall: Pretreatment peripheral blood was obtained at initial diagnosis.

Researchers defined stable Graves' hyperthyroidism as no ophthalmopathy progression within 18 months. Extraction of PBMCs used roughly 9.4 ml of fresh peripheral blood. This CDR3 comprises 13 residues. Trimming stripped 2 bases from V and 3 bases from J, with 6 bases between. Germline V gene lookup returns CDR1 MNHEY and CDR2 SVGAGI. Points on this clonotype: The antigen remains undetermined.

RNA transcripts provided the source from which TCR beta CDR3 regions were amplified. HTBI primers drove first-round RT-PCR of the TCR CDR3. TCRdb recomputed calls from the multiplex PCR reads with MiXCR, one row per CDR3 protein. The sample holds about 690,000 distinct CDR3 sequences, 15% to 20% seen once. General study results and limits: Ophthalmopathy and stable hyperthyroidism were told apart by a 13 V-J model.

Sequencing was done on a sample of blood. The receptor was isolated from a man aged 50-59 years with Graves' hyperthyroidism. The chain recombines TRBV6-5 with TRBJ2-3; D gene ambiguous. CDR3: CASSYTGTDTQYF. CDR3 in DNA: TGTGCCAGCAGTTACACCGGGACAGATACGCAGTATTTT.